What follows is one T cell receptor beta chain and its context. Assay used: immunoSEQ multiplex PCR; TCRdb lists only in-frame clones, some missing. The sample gives 50,000 or so clones, about 90% of which show up once; more than 8.5% is in the top ten. This entry comes from a study of T cell changes during pregnancy in multiple sclerosis. CDR1 and CDR2 (germline): LGHNA, YNFKEQ. This CDR3 contains 18 residues. V shed 8 bases and J 0 bases; nucleotides not matched to a gene: 13. The J gene is TRBJ1-5, the V gene TRBV4-2; 10 bases map to TRBD1. The sequencing used CD8+ T cells from peripheral blood mononuclear cells, collected after pregnancy. The clonotype originates from a female donor with multiple sclerosis, enrolled in a pregnancy study. CDR3 region: CASPTDEGQGDSNQPQHF. DNA of the CDR3: TGTGCCAGCCCCACTGATGAAGGACAGGGGGATAGCAATCAGCCCCAGCATTTT.